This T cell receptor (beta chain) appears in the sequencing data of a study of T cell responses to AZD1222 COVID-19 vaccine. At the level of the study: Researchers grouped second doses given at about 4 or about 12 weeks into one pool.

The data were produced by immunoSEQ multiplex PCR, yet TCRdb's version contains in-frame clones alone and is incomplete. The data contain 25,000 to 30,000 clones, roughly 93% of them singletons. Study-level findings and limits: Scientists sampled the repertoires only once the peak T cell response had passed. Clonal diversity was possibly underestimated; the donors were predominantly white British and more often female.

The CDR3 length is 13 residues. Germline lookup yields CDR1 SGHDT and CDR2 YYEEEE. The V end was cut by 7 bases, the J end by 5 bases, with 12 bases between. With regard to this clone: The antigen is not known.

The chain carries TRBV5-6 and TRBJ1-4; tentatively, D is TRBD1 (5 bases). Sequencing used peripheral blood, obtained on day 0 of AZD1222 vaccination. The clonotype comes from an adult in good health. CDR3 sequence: CASGGTGNEKLFF. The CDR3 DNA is TGTGCCAGCGGCGGGACGGGAAATGAAAAACTGTTTTTT.